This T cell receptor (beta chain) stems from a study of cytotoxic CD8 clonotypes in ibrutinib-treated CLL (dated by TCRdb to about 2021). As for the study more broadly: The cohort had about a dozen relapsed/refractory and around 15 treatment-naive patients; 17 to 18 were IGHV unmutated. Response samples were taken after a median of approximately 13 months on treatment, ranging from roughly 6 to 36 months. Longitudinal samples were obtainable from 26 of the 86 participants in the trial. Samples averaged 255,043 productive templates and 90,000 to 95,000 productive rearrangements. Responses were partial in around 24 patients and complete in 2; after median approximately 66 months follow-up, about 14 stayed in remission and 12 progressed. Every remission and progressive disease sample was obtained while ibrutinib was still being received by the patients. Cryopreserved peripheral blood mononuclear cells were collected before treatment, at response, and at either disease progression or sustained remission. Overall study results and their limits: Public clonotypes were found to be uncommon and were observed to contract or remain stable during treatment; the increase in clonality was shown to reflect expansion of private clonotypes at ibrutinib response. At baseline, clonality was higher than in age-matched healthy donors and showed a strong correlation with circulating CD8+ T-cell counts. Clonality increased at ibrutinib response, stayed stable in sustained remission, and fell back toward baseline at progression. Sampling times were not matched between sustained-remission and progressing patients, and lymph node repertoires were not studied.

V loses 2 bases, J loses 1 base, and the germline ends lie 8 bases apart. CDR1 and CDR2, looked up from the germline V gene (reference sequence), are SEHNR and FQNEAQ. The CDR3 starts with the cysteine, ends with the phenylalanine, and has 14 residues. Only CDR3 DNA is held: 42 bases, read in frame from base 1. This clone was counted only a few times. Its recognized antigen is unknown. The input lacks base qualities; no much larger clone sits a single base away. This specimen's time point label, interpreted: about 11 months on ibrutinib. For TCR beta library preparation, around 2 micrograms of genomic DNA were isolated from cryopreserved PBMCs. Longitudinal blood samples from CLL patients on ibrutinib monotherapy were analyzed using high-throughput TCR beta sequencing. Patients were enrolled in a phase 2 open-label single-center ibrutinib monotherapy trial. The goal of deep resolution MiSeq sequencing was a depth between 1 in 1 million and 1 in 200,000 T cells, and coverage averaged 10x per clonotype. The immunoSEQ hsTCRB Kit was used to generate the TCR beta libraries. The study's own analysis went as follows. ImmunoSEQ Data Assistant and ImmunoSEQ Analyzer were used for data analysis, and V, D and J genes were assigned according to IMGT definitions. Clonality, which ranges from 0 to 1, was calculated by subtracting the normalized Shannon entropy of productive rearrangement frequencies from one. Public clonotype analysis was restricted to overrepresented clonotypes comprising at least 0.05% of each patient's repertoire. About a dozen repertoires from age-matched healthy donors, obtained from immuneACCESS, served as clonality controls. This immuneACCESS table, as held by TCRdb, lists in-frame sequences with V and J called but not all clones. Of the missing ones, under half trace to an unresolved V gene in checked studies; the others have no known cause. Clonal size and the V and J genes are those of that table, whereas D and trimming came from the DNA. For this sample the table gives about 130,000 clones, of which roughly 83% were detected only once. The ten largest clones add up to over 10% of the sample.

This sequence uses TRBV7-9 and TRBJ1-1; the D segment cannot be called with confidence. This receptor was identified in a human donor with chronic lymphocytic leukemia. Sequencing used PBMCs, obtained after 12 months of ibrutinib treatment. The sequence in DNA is TGTGCCAGCAGCTTAAAAGGAGAGAACACTGAAGCTTTCTTT. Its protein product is CASSLKGENTEAFF.